Listed below are T cell receptor beta chains from one sample, sequenced in a study of T-cell reconstitution after alpha-beta-depleted transplantation in children. TCRdb processed the PCR reads anew with MiXCR; each CDR3 protein has one entry. The profile shows more than 550,000 distinct CDR3 sequences, about 10% of them singletons. The specimen comprised PBMCs from the stem cell graft donor, sampled from the stem cell graft. Receptors originate from a human donor who donated a stem cell graft to a child with acute myeloid leukemia. Both conserved end residues are part of each CDR3. D genes are given only for firm matches. Clone size is given for some rows only: seen once, a few or many times, or a class if the clone is expanded.

TRBV18	16	TRBD2	.	TRBJ2-2	CASSPYLAGNTGELFF	TGTGCCAGCTCACCTTATCTAGCGGGGAACACCGGGGAGCTGTTTTTT
TRBV20-1	14	.	.	TRBJ2-5	CSARRRDLVETQYF	TGCAGTGCGAGACGGCGGGACTTAGTAGAGACCCAGTACTTC
TRBV12-3/TRBV12-4	13	.	many	TRBJ1-1	CASSFRQVTEAFF	TGTGCCAGCAGTTTTAGGCAGGTCACTGAAGCTTTCTTT
TRBV6-2/TRBV6-3	12	.	.	TRBJ2-1	CASSYHYAEQFF	TGTGCCAGCAGTTACCACTATGCTGAGCAGTTCTTC
TRBV29-1	13	.	few	TRBJ1-1	CSVDRLFNTEAFF	TGCAGCGTTGACAGGTTATTCAACACTGAAGCTTTCTTT
TRBV28	16	.	many	TRBJ2-3	CASRARRGLSTDTQYF	TGTGCCAGCAGAGCCCGGAGGGGGCTAAGCACAGATACGCAGTATTTT
TRBV4-3	16	.	many	TRBJ2-7	CASSQDRAEFSYEQYF	TGCGCCAGCAGCCAAGACAGGGCGGAATTTTCCTACGAGCAGTACTTC
TRBV29-1	17	TRBD2	many	TRBJ2-1	CSVARTSGRIPYNEQFF	TGCAGCGTTGCCCGGACTAGCGGGAGGATACCCTACAATGAGCAGTTCTTC
TRBV5-1	16	TRBD2	few	TRBJ2-1	CASSATGTSADNEQFF	TGCGCCAGCAGCGCTACAGGGACTAGCGCCGACAATGAGCAGTTCTTC
TRBV27	14	TRBD2	many	TRBJ2-3	CASSRGRSTDTQYF	TGTGCCAGCAGTCGCGGGAGAAGTACAGATACGCAGTATTTT
TRBV15	14	.	many	TRBJ2-2	CATSPWAGTGELFF	TGTGCCACCAGCCCTTGGGCGGGTACCGGGGAGCTGTTTTTT
TRBV27	17	.	many	TRBJ2-3	CASSPSLLVPRTDTQYF	TGTGCCAGCAGTCCCTCCCTACTAGTTCCCCGCACAGATACGCAGTATTTT
TRBV29-1	14	.	.	TRBJ2-1	CSVVGNLVGNEQFF	TGCAGCGTTGTGGGCAACCTTGTAGGGAATGAGCAGTTCTTC
TRBV7-2	14	.	many	TRBJ2-4	CASATVPFKNIQYF	TGTGCCAGCGCCACCGTCCCCTTCAAAAACATTCAGTACTTC
TRBV18	17	.	.	TRBJ2-3	CASSPLPTEVATDTQYF	TGTGCCAGCTCACCACTTCCGACAGAAGTTGCCACAGATACGCAGTATTTT
TRBV4-3	15	.	few	TRBJ1-1	CASSQDYGTNTEAFF	TGCGCCAGCAGCCAAGATTATGGGACGAACACTGAAGCTTTCTTT
TRBV9	15	TRBD2	many	TRBJ2-1	CASSAPGLAYNEQFF	TGTGCCAGCAGCGCCCCGGGACTAGCGTACAATGAGCAGTTCTTC
TRBV20-1	15	.	.	TRBJ1-5	CSARDQGREHQPQHF	TGCAGTGCTAGAGATCAGGGCAGGGAACATCAGCCCCAGCATTTT
TRBV12-5	15	TRBD1	.	TRBJ1-2	CASGLAWGQGSGYTF	TGTGCTAGTGGTTTGGCCTGGGGACAGGGTTCTGGCTACACCTTC
TRBV30	13	.	.	TRBJ1-5	CAWARDSNQPQHF	TGTGCCTGGGCTAGGGACAGCAATCAGCCCCAGCATTTT
TRBV9	14	TRBD2	few	TRBJ2-7	CASSVGAGGWEQYF	TGTGCCAGCAGCGTTGGAGCGGGAGGATGGGAGCAGTACTTC
TRBV7-2	14	.	.	TRBJ1-1	CASSLDGANTEAFF	TGTGCCAGCAGCTTAGATGGGGCAAACACTGAAGCTTTCTTT
TRBV12-3/TRBV12-4	14	.	many	TRBJ1-5	CASSKGDSNQPQHF	TGTGCCAGCAGCAAGGGGGATAGCAATCAGCCCCAGCATTTT
TRBV11-2	14	TRBD2	.	TRBJ2-7	CASRRLAVSYEQYF	TGTGCCAGCAGGCGACTAGCGGTATCCTACGAGCAGTACTTC
TRBV11-2	13	.	.	TRBJ2-1	CASSLEGAGEQFF	TGTGCCAGCAGCTTAGAAGGGGCAGGTGAGCAGTTCTTC
TRBV20-1	13	TRBD2	few	TRBJ2-7	CSARGLATYEQYF	TGCAGTGCTAGGGGACTAGCGACCTACGAGCAGTACTTC
TRBV20-1	16	.	few	TRBJ2-5	CSAMGPLTGSYETQYF	TGCAGTGCTATGGGTCCACTCACAGGGAGTTACGAGACCCAGTACTTC
TRBV5-6	14	.	many	TRBJ2-4	CASSLGGGRNIQYF	TGTGCCAGCAGCCTTGGGGGCGGGAGAAACATTCAGTACTTC
TRBV12-3/TRBV12-4	14	.	many	TRBJ1-2	CASIKGVSNYGYTF	TGTGCCAGCATCAAAGGGGTCTCCAACTATGGCTACACCTTC
TRBV6-2/TRBV6-3	11	.	few	TRBJ2-7	CAASTTYEQYF	TGTGCCGCCTCGACCACCTACGAGCAGTACTTC
TRBV29-1	11	.	few	TRBJ2-7	CSGGGDGEQYF	TGCAGCGGCGGCGGGGACGGCGAGCAGTACTTC
TRBV29-1	13	TRBD1	few	TRBJ2-1	CSAPGTGFNEQFF	TGCAGCGCCCCCGGGACAGGTTTTAATGAGCAGTTCTTC
TRBV20-1	11	.	many	TRBJ1-1	CSAPSDSQAFF	TGCAGTGCCCCGTCGGATTCCCAGGCTTTCTTT
TRBV9	18	.	.	TRBJ2-1	CASSLPQPGHGDYNEQFF	TGTGCCAGCAGCCTACCCCAACCGGGACACGGAGACTACAATGAGCAGTTCTTC
TRBV20-1	13	TRBD2	few	TRBJ2-3	CSEVNSGRDTQYF	TGCAGTGAGGTGAATAGCGGGAGGGATACGCAGTATTTT
TRBV5-5	12	TRBD1	many	TRBJ2-5	CASTKGAETQYF	TGTGCCAGCACCAAGGGGGCGGAGACCCAGTACTTC
TRBV27	13	.	.	TRBJ2-7	CASSLSTGTEQYF	TGTGCCAGCAGTTTATCTACAGGGACCGAGCAGTACTTC
TRBV6-1	13	TRBD2	many	TRBJ2-1	CASSPTRLAEQFF	TGTGCCAGCAGTCCAACCCGACTAGCGGAGCAGTTCTTC
TRBV7-9	16	.	.	TRBJ2-1	CASSLVFGVSYNEQFF	TGTGCCAGCAGCTTAGTTTTTGGCGTTTCCTACAATGAGCAGTTCTTC
TRBV20-1	18	TRBD2	.	TRBJ2-3	CSARPYSSGRPSTDTQYF	TGCAGTGCTAGGCCCTATAGTAGCGGGAGGCCCAGCACAGATACGCAGTATTTT
TRBV29-1	12	TRBD1	.	TRBJ2-7	CSVGTGTVEQYF	TGCAGCGTTGGTACAGGGACAGTAGAGCAGTACTTC
TRBV5-1	16	.	few	TRBJ2-5	CASSLQAGMNQETQYF	TGCGCCAGCAGCTTGCAAGCAGGGATGAACCAAGAGACCCAGTACTTC
TRBV29-1	13	.	many	TRBJ1-3	CSVETALRNTIYF	TGCAGCGTTGAGACTGCGCTTAGGAACACCATATATTTT
TRBV20-1	13	TRBD2	few	TRBJ2-3	CSAPGLTTDTQYF	TGCAGTGCCCCGGGACTAACCACAGATACGCAGTATTTT
TRBV7-9	14	.	many	TRBJ1-1	CASRSRGAGTEAFF	TGTGCCAGCAGGTCGAGGGGGGCTGGGACTGAAGCTTTCTTT
TRBV4-2	14	TRBD1	few	TRBJ2-2	CASSQRGRTGELFF	TGTGCCAGCAGCCAAAGGGGGCGAACCGGGGAGCTGTTTTTT
TRBV28	15	TRBD1	few	TRBJ2-2	CASSFIAGGGGELFF	TGTGCCAGCAGTTTCATCGCAGGGGGCGGCGGGGAGCTGTTTTTT
TRBV6-1	15	TRBD1	many	TRBJ2-1	CASSITRQGAHEQFF	TGTGCCAGCAGTATAACGAGACAGGGGGCCCATGAGCAGTTCTTC
TRBV20-1	14	TRBD1	many	TRBJ2-1	CSARTGSSYNEQFF	TGCAGTGCTCGGACAGGGAGCTCCTACAATGAGCAGTTCTTC
TRBV6-2/TRBV6-3	15	.	many	TRBJ2-7	CASSYSGRGSYEQYF	TGTGCCAGCAGTTACTCTGGGCGAGGTTCCTACGAGCAGTACTTC
TRBV20-1	15	TRBD2	many	TRBJ2-7	CSARYSGRYSYEQYF	TGCAGTGCTAGGTATAGCGGGCGTTACTCCTACGAGCAGTACTTC